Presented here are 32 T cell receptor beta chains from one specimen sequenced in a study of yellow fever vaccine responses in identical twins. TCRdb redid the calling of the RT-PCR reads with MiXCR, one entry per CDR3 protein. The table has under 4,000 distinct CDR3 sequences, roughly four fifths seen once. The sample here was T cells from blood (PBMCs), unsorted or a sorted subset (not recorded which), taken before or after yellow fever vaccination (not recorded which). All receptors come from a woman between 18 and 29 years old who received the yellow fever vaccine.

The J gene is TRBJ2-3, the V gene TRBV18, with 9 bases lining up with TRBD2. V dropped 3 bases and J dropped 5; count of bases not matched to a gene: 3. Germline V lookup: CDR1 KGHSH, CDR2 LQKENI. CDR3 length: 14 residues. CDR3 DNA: TGTGCCAGCTCACCGACTAGCGGAGAAGATACGCAGTATTTT. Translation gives CASSPTSGEDTQYF. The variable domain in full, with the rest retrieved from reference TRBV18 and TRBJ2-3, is NAGVMQNPRHLVRRRGQEARLRCSPMKGHSHVYWYRQLPEEGLKFMVYLQKENIIDESGMPKERFSAEFPKEGPSILRIQQVVRGDSAAYFCASSPTSGEDTQYFGPGTRLTVL.

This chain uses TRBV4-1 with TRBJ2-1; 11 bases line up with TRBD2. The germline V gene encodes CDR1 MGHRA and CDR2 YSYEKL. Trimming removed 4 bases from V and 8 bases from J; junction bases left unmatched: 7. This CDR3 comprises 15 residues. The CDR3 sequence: CASSRSGGALDEQFF. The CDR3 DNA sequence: TGCGCCAGCAGCCGTAGCGGGGGGGCCTTAGATGAGCAGTTCTTC.

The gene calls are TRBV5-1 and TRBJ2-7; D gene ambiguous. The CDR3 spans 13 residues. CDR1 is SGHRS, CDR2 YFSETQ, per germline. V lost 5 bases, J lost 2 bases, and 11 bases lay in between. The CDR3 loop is CASSLWAAYEQYF. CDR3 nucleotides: TGCGCCAGCAGTTTGTGGGCAGCCTACGAGCAGTACTTC.

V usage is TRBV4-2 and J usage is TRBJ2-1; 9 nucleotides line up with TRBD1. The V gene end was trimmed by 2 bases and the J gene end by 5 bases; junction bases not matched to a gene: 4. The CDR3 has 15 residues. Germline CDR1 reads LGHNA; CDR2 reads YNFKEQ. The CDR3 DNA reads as TGTGCCAGCAGCCAACCGGGACAGGGCCACAATGAGCAGTTCTTC. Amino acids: CASSQPGQGHNEQFF.

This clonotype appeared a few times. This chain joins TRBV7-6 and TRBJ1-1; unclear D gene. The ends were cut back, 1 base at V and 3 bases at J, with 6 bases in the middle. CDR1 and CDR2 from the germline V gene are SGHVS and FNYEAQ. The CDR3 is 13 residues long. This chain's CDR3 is CASSLEAYTEAFF. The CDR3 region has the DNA TGTGCCAGCAGCTTAGAAGCATACACTGAAGCTTTCTTT. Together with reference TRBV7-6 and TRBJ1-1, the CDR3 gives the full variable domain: GAGVSQSPRYKVTKRGQDVALRCDPISGHVSLYWYRQALGQGPEFLTYFNYEAQQDKSGLPNDRFSAERPEGSISTLTIQRTEQRDSAMYRCASSLEAYTEAFFGQGTRLTVV.

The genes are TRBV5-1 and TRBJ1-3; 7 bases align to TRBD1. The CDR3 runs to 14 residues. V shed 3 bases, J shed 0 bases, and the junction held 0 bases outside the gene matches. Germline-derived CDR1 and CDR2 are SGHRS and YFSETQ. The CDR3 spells CASSWDSSGNTIYF. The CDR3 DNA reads TGCGCCAGCAGCTGGGACAGCTCTGGAAACACCATATATTTT.

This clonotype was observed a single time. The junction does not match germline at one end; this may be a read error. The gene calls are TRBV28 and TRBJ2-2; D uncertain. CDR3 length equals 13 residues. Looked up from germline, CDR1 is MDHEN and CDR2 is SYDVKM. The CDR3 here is CASSLLNSGELFF. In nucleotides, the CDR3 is TGTGCCAGCAGTTTATTGAACTCCGGGGAGCTGTTTTTT.

This CDR3 is CASSGGPLMNEQFF. The CDR3 bases are TGTGCCAGCAGTGGTGGGCCATTGATGAATGAGCAGTTCTTC. This chain links TRBV2 with TRBJ2-1, with D unclear. The CDR3 length is 14 residues. Germline V CDR1 and CDR2: SNHLY, FYNNEI. The V and J ends lost 4 bases and 7 bases respectively, with 14 bases between them. The full variable domain, rest sourced from reference TRBV2 and TRBJ2-1, is EPEVTQTPSHQVTQMGQEVILRCVPISNHLYFYWYRQILGQKVEFLVSFYNNEISEKSEIFDDQFSVERPDGSNFTLKIRSTKLEDSAMYFCASSGGPLMNEQFFGPGTRLTVL.

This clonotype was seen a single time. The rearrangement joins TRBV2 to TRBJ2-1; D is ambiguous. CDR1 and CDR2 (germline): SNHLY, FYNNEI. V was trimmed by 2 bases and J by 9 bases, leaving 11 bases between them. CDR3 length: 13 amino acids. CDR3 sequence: CASSEWVSREQFF. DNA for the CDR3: TGTGCCAGCAGTGAATGGGTCTCACGTGAGCAGTTCTTC.

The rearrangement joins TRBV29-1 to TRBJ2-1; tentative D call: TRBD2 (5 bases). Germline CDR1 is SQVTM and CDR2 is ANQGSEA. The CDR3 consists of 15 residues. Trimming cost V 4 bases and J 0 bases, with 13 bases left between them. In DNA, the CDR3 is TGCAGCGTTGCGGGGATGGCCAACTCCTACAATGAGCAGTTCTTC. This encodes CSVAGMANSYNEQFF.

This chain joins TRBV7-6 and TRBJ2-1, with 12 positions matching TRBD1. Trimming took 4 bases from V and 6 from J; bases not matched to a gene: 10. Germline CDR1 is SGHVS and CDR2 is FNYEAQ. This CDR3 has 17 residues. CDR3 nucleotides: TGTGCCAGCAGCTCTCAAACCGGGACAGGGGGCTTCAATGAGCAGTTCTTC. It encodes CASSSQTGTGGFNEQFF.

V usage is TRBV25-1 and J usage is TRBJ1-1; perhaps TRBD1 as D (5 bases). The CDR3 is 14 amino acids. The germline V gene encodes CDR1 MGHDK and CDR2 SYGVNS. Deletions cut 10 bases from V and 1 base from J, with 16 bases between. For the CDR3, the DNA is TGTGCCACCCGAAACATGGGGCCGAACACTGAAGCTTTCTTT. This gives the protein CATRNMGPNTEAFF.

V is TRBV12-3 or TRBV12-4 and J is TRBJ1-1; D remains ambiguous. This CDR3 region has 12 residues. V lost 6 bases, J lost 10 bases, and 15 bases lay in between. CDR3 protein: CASSPAERAAFF. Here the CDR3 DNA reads TGTGCCAGCAGCCCCGCGGAGCGGGCAGCTTTCTTT.

The CDR3, as DNA: TGTGCCAGCAGTGAATGGGGACAGCTGAATGAAAAACTGTTTTTT. This encodes CASSEWGQLNEKLFF. This chain connects TRBV2 to TRBJ1-4; 7 nucleotides agree with TRBD1. Unmatched junction bases numbered 5, after V lost 2 bases and J lost 5 bases. This CDR3 contains 15 residues. Germline-derived CDR1 and CDR2 are SNHLY and FYNNEI.

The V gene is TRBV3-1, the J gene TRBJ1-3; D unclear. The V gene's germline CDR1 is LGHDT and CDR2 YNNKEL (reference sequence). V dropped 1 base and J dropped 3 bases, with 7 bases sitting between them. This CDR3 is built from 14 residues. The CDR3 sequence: CASSQGVGGNTIYF. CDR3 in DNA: TGTGCCAGCAGCCAAGGGGTTGGTGGAAACACCATATATTTT.

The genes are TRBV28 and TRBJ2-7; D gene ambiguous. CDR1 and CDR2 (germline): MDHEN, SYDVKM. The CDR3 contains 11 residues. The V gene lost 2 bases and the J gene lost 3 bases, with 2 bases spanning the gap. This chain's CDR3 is CASSLGYEQYF. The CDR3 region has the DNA TGTGCCAGCAGTTTAGGCTACGAGCAGTACTTC.

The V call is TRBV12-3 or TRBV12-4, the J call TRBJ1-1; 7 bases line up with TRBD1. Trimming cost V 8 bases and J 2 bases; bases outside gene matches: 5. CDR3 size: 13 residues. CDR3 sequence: CASQGQSNTEAFF. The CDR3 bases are TGTGCCAGCCAGGGACAGAGCAACACTGAAGCTTTCTTT.

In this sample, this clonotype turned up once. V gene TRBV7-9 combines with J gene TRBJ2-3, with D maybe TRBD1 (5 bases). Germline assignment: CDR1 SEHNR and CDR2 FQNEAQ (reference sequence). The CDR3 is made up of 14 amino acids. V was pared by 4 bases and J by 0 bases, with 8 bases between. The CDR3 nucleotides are TGTGCCAGCAGCTCCAGGGAAAGCACAGATACGCAGTATTTT. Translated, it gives CASSSRESTDTQYF.

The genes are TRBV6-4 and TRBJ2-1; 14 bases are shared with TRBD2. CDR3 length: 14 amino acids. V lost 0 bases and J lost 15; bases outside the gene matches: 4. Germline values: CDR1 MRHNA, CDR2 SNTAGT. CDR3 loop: CASSDSEGLAGVFF. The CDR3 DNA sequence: TGTGCCAGCAGTGACTCGGAGGGACTAGCGGGAGTGTTCTTC.

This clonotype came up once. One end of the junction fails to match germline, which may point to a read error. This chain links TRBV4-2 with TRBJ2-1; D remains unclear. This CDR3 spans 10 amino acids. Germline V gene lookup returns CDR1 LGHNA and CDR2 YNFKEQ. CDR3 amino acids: CASSQDSVVF. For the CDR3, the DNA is TGTGCCAGCAGCCAAGATTCCGTAGTCTTC.

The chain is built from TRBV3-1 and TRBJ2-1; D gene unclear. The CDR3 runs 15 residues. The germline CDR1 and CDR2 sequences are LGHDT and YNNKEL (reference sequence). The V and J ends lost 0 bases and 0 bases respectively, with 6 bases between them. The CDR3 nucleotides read TGTGCCAGCAGCCAAGAGGCGAGCTCCTACAATGAGCAGTTCTTC. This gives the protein CASSQEASSYNEQFF.

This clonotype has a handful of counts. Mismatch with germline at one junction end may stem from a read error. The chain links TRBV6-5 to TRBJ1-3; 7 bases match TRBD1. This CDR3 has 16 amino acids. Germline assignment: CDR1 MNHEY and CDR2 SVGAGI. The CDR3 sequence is CASSYYGTDSGNTLYF. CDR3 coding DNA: TGTGCCAGCAGTTACTACGGGACAGACTCTGGAAACACCTTATATTTT.

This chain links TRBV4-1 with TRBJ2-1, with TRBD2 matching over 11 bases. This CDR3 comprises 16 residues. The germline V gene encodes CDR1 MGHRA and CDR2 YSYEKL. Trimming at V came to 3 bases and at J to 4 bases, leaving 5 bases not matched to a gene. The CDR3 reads CASSQETSGVYNEQFF. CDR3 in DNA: TGCGCCAGCAGCCAGGAGACTAGCGGGGTTTACAATGAGCAGTTCTTC.

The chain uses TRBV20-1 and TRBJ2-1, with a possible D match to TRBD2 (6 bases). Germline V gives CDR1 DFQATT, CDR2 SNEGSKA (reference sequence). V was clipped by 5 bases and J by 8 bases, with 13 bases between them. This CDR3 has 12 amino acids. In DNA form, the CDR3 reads TGCAGTGCTGTCACTAGCTTCCATGAGCAGTTCTTC. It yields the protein CSAVTSFHEQFF.

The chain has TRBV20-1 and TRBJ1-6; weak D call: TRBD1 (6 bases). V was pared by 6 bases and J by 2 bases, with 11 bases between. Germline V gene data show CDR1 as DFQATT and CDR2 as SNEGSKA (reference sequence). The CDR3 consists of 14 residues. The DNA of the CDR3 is TGCAGTGCCCCTGGGGGGCCCTATAATTCACCCCTCCACTTT. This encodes CSAPGGPYNSPLHF.

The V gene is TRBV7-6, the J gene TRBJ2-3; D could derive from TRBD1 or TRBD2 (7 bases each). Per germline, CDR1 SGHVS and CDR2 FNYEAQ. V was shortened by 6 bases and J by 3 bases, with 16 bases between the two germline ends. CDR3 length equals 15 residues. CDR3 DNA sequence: TGTGCCAGCAGTCAGAACAGGGGAGGGACAGATACGCAGTATTTT. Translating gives CASSQNRGGTDTQYF.

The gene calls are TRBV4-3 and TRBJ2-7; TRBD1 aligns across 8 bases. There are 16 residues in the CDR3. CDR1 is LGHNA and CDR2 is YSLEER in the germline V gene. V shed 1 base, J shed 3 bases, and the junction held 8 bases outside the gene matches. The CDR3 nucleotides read TGCGCCAGCAGCCAAGGCGTAGGACAGGGCGGCTACGAGCAGTACTTC. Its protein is CASSQGVGQGGYEQYF.

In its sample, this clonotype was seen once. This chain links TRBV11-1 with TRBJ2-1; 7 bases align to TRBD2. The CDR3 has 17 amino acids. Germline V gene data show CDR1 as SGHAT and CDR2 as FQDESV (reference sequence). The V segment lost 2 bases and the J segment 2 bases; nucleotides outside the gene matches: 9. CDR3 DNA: TGTGCCAGCAGCTTACCCCACGCGGGAGTCCCCTACAATGAGCAGTTCTTC. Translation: CASSLPHAGVPYNEQFF. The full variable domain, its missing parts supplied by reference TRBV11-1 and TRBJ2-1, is EAEVAQSPRYKITEKSQAVAFWCDPISGHATLYWYRQILGQGPELLVQFQDESVVDDSQLPKDRFSAERLKGVDSTLKIQPAELGDSAMYLCASSLPHAGVPYNEQFFGPGTRLTVL.

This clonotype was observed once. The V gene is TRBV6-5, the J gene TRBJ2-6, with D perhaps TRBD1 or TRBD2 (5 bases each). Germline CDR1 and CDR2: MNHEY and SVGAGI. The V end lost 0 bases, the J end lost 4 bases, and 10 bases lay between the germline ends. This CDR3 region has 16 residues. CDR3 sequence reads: CASSYSKGTGANVLTF. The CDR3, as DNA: TGTGCCAGCAGTTACTCGAAGGGGACCGGGGCCAACGTCCTGACTTTC.

CDR3 in DNA: TGTGCCAGCAGTTCACTCTCGGGGTTCCAGAAAAACATTCAGTACTTC. Translating it yields CASSSLSGFQKNIQYF. This rearrangement joins TRBV6-5 to TRBJ2-4; possibly TRBD2 for D (5 bases). This CDR3 has 16 residues. The V gene's germline CDR1 is MNHEY and CDR2 SVGAGI. V lost 4 bases and J 4 bases, leaving 17 bases between the germline ends.

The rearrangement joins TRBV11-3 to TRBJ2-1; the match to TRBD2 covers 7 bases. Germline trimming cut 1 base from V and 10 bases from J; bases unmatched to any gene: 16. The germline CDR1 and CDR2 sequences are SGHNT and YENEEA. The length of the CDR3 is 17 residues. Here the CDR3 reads CASSLGQGLGFISEQFF. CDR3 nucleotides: TGTGCCAGCAGCTTAGGTCAAGGACTAGGGTTCATCAGCGAGCAGTTCTTC. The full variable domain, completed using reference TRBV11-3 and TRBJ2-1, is EAGVVQSPRYKIIEKKQPVAFWCNPISGHNTLYWYLQNLGQGPELLIRYENEEAVDDSQLPKDRFSAERLKGVDSTLKIQPAELGDSAVYLCASSLGQGLGFISEQFFGPGTRLTVL.

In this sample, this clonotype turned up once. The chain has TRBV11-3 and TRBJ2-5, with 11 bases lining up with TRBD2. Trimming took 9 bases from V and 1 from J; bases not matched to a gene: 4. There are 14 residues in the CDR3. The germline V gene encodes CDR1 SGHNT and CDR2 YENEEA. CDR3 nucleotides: TGTGCCAGTTCTAGCGGGGGGACCCAAGAGACCCAGTACTTC. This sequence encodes CASSSGGTQETQYF.